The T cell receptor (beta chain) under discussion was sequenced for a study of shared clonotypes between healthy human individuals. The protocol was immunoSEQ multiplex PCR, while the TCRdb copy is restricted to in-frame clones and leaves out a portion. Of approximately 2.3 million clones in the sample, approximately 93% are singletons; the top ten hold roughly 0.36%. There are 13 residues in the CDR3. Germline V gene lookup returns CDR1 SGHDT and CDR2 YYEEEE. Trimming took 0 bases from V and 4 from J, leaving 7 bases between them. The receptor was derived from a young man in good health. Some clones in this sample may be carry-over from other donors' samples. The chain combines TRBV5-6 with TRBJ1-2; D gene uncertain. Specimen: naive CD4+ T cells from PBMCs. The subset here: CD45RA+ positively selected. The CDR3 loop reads CASSLDIIYGYTF. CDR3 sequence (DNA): TGTGCCAGCAGCTTGGACATAATCTATGGCTACACCTTC.